Listed here is a single T cell receptor beta chain. What it binds is unknown. This sample was taken from a study of shared clonotypes between healthy human individuals. Background on the study: Three plates were used per donor for CD4 naive, three for CD4 memory, two for CD8 naive and one for CD8 memory. General study findings and limits: Sharing across several donors was seen in around 5% of naive CD4 clonotypes.

Free of recent acute infections or vaccinations, the donors were healthy HIV-negative adults. Data came from immunoSEQ multiplex PCR; TCRdb stores just in-frame clones and leaves some out. The table has over a million clones, 95% to 99% seen once. Sequences were obtained from naive CD4+ T cells sorted from blood. Subset indicated: CD45RA+ positively selected. This TCR came from a man aged 30 to 45 in good health.

The DNA of the CDR3 is TGCGCCAGCAGCCTAGTTGGGACAGGGGGTTACACCGGGGAGCTGTTTTTT. Its protein is CASSLVGTGGYTGELFF. The rearrangement joins TRBV4-1 to TRBJ2-2; 11 positions agree with TRBD1. V shed 4 bases and J 3 bases; nucleotides not matched to a gene: 7. Looked up from germline, CDR1 is MGHRA and CDR2 is YSYEKL. CDR3 length equals 17 residues.